This TCR beta chain was obtained from a study of beta chain features in type 1 diabetes. Trimming pared 2 bases from V and 7 bases from J, leaving 15 bases between. The CDR3 totals 16 residues. Per germline, CDR1 MNHEY and CDR2 SVGAGI. TCRB transcripts that were expressed got sequenced, as all of the isolated RNA had been reverse transcribed. It was found that naive, central memory and regulatory T cell samples averaged roughly 3.6 million reads. Only in-frame clones appear in the TCRdb table, and some are missing; sequencing was by immunoSEQ multiplex PCR. The sample carries hundreds of thousands of clones, about a tenth recorded once. Study outcomes and limitations: Here, the possible influence of HLA type (on TCRB rearrangement) remained unresolved. Type 1 diabetes patients showed a moderate but significant shortening of TCRB CDR3s in all four CD4+ subsets.

Every donor had blood drawn once into heparin, approximately 120 mL on average. As for this clone: As yet, its antigen is unknown.

This receptor was identified in a man aged 25 to 40 with type 1 diabetes. Sequencing input: central memory CD4+ T cells from blood. The chain is built from TRBV6-5 and TRBJ1-6; weak D call: TRBD1 (5 bases). The CDR3 spells CASSYRGSQSNSPLHF. The CDR3 DNA reads as TGTGCCAGCAGTTACCGGGGCTCTCAGAGCAATTCACCCCTCCACTTT.